Following are 3 T cell receptor beta chains from one sample sequenced in a study of blood T cell repertoires in COVID-19. Profiled with immunoSEQ multiplex PCR; TCRdb holds only in-frame clones, not every one. The sample has over 10,000 clones; 70% to 80% are singletons. Sample: peripheral blood. Source of these receptors: a man in his 60s with COVID-19, enrolled during active disease.

The rearrangement uses TRBV7-9 and TRBJ2-1; 11 nucleotides align to TRBD2. The ends lost 5 bases at V and 1 base at J; junction bases unmatched: 7. Germline assignment: CDR1 SEHNR and CDR2 FQNEAQ (reference sequence). This CDR3 has 17 residues. The CDR3 spells CASSPSLAGDSYNEQFF. In DNA form, the CDR3 reads TGTGCCAGCAGCCCATCACTAGCGGGAGATTCCTACAATGAGCAGTTCTTC.

The rearrangement links TRBV11-2 to TRBJ1-2; D gene uncertain. Trimming stripped 3 bases from V and 6 bases from J, with 11 bases between. This CDR3 is built from 13 residues. Germline values: CDR1 SGHAT, CDR2 FQNNGV. CDR3 coding DNA: TGTGCCAGCAGCTTGGGCGGGGATAATGGCTACACCTTC. It codes for CASSLGGDNGYTF.

The chain recombines TRBV7-2 with TRBJ1-1; TRBD1 might be the D (6 bases). The V gene's germline CDR1 is SGHTA and CDR2 FQGNSA. V was pared by 3 bases and J by 4 bases, with 12 bases between. The CDR3 sequence is 14 residues long. The CDR3 bases are TGTGCCAGCAGCTTGGGGGCGGGGGTCACTGAAGCTTTCTTT. It yields the protein CASSLGAGVTEAFF.